This T cell receptor beta chain is drawn from a study of CD8+CD57+ T cells in acquired aplastic anemia. Whole-study context: DNA recovered from sorted CD4+ and CD8+ cells had a mean of about 3.5 ug.

Template material for TCR beta VDJ and CDR3 profiling consisted of genomic DNA. TCRdb fed the reads into MiXCR, producing one record per CDR3 protein. The top ten hold about 8.3% of the sample, which has about 240,000 distinct CDR3 sequences, around half seen once. The V gene lost 4 bases and the J gene lost 6 bases, with 6 bases spanning the gap. The CDR3 loop spans 11 amino acids. Germline V gives CDR1 SQVTM, CDR2 ANQGSEA. Sequencing was done on patients that had shown CD8+CD57+ cell expansion by flow cytometry. This receptor was identified in a human donor with aplastic anemia. The rearrangement links TRBV29-1 to TRBJ1-4; D remains ambiguous. Sequenced input: sorted CD4+, CD8+, or CD8+CD57+ T cells (not recorded which) from PBMCs. Written as DNA, the CDR3 is TGCAGCGTTGTGGCTTATGAAAAACTGTTTTTT. Translating it yields CSVVAYEKLFF.